This T cell receptor beta chain was identified in a study of T cell responses to AZD1222 COVID-19 vaccine. CDR1 is MGHDK, CDR2 SYGVNS, per germline. Trimming left V 1 base short and J 3 bases short, with 13 bases between. The CDR3 is made up of 16 amino acids. Profiled with immunoSEQ multiplex PCR; TCRdb holds only in-frame clones, not every one. In the table there are about 150,000 clones, about nine tenths of which are singletons. The TCR originated in an adult in good health. Sequences were derived from peripheral blood, sampled on day 0 of AZD1222 vaccination. The chain uses TRBV25-1 and TRBJ1-5; weak D call: TRBD1 (5 bases). Here the CDR3 DNA reads TGTGCCAGCAGTGAATTTGGGGACGGAGACAATCAGCCCCAGCATTTT. It yields the protein CASSEFGDGDNQPQHF.